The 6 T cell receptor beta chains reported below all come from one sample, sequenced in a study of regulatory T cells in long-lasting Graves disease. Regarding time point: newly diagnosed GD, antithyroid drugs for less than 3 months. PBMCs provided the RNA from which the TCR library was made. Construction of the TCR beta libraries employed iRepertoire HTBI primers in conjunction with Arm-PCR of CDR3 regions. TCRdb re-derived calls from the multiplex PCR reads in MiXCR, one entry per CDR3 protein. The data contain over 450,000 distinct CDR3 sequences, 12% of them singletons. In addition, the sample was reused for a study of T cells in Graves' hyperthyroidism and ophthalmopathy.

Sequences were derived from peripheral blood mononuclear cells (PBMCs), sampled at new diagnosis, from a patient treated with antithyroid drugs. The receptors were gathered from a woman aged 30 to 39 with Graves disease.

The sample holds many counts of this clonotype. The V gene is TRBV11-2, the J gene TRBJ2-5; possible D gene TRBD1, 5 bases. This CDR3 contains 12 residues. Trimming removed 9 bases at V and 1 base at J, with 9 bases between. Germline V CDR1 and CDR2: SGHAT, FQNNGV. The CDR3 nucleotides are TGTGCCAGTAGGACATTCCAAGAGACCCAGTACTTC. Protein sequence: CASRTFQETQYF.

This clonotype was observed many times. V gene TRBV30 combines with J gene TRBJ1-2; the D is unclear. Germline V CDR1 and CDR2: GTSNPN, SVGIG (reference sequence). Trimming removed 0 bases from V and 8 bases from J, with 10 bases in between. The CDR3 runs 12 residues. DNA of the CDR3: TGTGCCTGGAGTGTTTGGGGTGGCGGCTACACCTTC. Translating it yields CAWSVWGGGYTF.

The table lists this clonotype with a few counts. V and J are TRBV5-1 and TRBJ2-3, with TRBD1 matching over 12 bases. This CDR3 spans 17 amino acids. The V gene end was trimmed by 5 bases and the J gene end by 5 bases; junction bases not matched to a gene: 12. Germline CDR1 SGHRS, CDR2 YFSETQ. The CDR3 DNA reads TGCGCCAGCAGGACGCTCCCCGGGACAGGGGGCGGAGATACGCAGTATTTT. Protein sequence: CASRTLPGTGGGDTQYF.

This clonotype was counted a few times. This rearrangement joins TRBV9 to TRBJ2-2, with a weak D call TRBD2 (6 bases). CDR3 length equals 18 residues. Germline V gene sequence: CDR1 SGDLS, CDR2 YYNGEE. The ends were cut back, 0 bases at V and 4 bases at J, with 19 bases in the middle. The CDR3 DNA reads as TGTGCCAGCAGCGTAGTATCTTTTAGGGGAGGCGTCACCGGGGAGCTGTTTTTT. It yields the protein CASSVVSFRGGVTGELFF.

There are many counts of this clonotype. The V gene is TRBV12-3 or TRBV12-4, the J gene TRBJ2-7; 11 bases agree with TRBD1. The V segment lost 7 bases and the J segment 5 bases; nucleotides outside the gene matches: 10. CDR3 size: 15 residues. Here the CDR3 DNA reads TGTGCCAGCACTAGGACAGGGGGCATTATGAACGAGCAGTACTTC. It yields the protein CASTRTGGIMNEQYF.

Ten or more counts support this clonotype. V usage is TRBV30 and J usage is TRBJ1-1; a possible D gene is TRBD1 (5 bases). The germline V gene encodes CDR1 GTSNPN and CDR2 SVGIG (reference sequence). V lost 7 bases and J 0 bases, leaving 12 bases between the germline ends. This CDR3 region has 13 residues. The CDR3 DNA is TGTGCCTACTACAGGAACATGAACACTGAAGCTTTCTTT. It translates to CAYYRNMNTEAFF.